What follows describes a single T cell receptor (beta chain). The sample belongs to a study of cytomegalovirus exposure and HLA in healthy donors. TCRdb's table, derived via immunoSEQ multiplex PCR, lists solely in-frame clones and lacks some. The sample has 90,000 to 130,000 clones, 95% seen once. The CDR3 consists of 13 residues. V dropped 7 bases and J dropped 5 bases, with 14 bases sitting between them. Germline loops: CDR1 MDHEN, CDR2 SYDVKM. The source is a woman aged 18-29 years in good health and CMV-seronegative. Sequencing used PBMCs. V gene TRBV28 combines with J gene TRBJ2-5, with D possibly TRBD2 on 5 matching bases. This CDR3 is CASKEGGGETQYF. CDR3 nucleotide sequence: TGTGCCAGCAAAGAGGGCGGTGGGGAGACCCAGTACTTC.